The TCR beta chain under discussion was sequenced for a study of cytomegalovirus exposure and HLA in healthy donors. Study-level results: Most TCR sequences were seen very rarely across donors, but some public TCRs occurred in many. Immune exposure information available was restricted to CMV serostatus. Presence/absence analyses rested on an assumption that sequencing depth was roughly uniform across donors.

CDR3 length equals 14 residues. Comment on this clone: Its target is unknown.

The PCR had 60 Vbeta and 13 Jbeta primers. TCRdb's table, derived via immunoSEQ multiplex PCR, lists solely in-frame clones and lacks some. The table has over 100,000 clones, around 9.1% seen once. This chain uses TRBV21-1 with TRBJ1-1; the table's D call TRBD1 went unverified against the DNA. TRBV21-1 is termed a pseudogene. The sequenced material came from PBMCs. This TCR derives from a man between 35 and 55 years old in good health and CMV-seropositive. The CDR3 DNA reads TGTGCCAGAAAAAGAGGACAGGGAGTCACTGAAGCTTTCTTT. This codes for CARKRGQGVTEAFF.